The following is a T cell receptor beta chain sequence with its context. The source of the sample is a study of PD-1 blockade in mismatch repair-deficient tumors. Sequenced by immunoSEQ multiplex PCR; TCRdb stores in-frame clones only, minus some. The table shows approximately 50,000 clones, with around 73% occurring only once. PCR or immunohistochemistry showed mismatch repair deficiency in every enrolled patient. CDR1 is SGHNT and CDR2 is YENEEA in the germline V gene. Trimming took 5 bases from V and 4 from J; bases not matched to a gene: 13. This CDR3 has 16 residues. The input for sequencing was peripheral blood, taken 4 weeks after starting pembrolizumab. The receptor was derived from an adult with mismatch repair-deficient cancer. The J gene is TRBJ2-5, the V gene TRBV11-3, with TRBD1 identical over 7 bases. CDR3 nucleotides: TGTGCCAGCAGCCCCCCTGACAGGGATAGTGGAGAGACCCAGTACTTC. Translation gives CASSPPDRDSGETQYF.